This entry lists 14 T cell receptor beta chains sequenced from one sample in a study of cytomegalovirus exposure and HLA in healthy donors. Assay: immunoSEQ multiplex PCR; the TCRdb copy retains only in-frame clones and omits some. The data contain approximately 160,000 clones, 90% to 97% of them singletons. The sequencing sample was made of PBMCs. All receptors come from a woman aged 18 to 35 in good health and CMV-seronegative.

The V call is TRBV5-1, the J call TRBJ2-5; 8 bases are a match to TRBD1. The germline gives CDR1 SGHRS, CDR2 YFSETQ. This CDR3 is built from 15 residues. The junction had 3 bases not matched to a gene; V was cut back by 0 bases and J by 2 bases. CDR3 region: CASSLAGQGQETQYF. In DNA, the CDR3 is TGCGCCAGCAGCTTGGCAGGACAGGGACAAGAGACCCAGTACTTC.

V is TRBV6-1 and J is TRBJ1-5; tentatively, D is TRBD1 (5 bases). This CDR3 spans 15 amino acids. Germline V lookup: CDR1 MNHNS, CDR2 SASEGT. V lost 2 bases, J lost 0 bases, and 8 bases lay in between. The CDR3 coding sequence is TGTGCCAGCAGTGAACTAGGGGTTAGCAATCAGCCCCAGCATTTT. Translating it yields CASSELGVSNQPQHF.

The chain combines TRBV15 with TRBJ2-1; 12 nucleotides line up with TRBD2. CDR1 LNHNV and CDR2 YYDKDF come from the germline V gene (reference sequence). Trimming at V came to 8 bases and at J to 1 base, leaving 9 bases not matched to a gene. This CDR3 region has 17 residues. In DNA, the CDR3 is TGTGCCACCGGTCGGCCTAGCGGGGGGGGATCCTACAATGAGCAGTTCTTC. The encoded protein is CATGRPSGGGSYNEQFF.

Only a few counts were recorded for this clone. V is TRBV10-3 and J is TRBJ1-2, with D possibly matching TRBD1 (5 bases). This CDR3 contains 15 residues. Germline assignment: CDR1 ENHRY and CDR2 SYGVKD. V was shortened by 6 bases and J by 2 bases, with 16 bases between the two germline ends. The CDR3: CAIRAHYRPNYGYTF. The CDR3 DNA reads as TGTGCCATCAGAGCTCACTACAGGCCCAACTATGGCTACACCTTC.

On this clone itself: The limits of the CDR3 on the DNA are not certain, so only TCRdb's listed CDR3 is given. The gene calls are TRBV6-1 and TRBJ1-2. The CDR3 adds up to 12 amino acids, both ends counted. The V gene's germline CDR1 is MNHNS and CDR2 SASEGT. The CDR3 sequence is CASSVPPRGYTF.

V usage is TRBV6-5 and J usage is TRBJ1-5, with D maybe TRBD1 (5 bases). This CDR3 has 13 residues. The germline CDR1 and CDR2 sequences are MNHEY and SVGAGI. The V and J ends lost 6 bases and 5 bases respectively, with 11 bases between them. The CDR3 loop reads CASSNYRHQPQHF. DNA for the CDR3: TGTGCCAGCAGCAATTACAGGCATCAGCCCCAGCATTTT.

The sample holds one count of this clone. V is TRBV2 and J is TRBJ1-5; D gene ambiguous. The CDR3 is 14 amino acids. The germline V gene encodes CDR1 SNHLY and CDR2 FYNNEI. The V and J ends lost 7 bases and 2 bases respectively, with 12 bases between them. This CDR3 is CASNADWGNQPQHF. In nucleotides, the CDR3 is TGTGCCAGCAACGCGGACTGGGGCAATCAGCCCCAGCATTTT.

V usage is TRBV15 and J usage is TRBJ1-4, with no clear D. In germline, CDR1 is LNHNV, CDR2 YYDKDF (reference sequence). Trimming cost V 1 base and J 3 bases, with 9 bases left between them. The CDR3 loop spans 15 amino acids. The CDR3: CATSRVWGANEKLFF. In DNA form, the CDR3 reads TGTGCCACCAGCAGAGTGTGGGGAGCTAATGAAAAACTGTTTTTT. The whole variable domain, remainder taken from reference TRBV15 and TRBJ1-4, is DAMVIQNPRYQVTQFGKPVTLSCSQTLNHNVMYWYQQKSSQAPKLLFHYYDKDFNNEADTPDNFQSRRPNTSFCFLDIRSPGLGDTAMYLCATSRVWGANEKLFFGSGTQLSVL.

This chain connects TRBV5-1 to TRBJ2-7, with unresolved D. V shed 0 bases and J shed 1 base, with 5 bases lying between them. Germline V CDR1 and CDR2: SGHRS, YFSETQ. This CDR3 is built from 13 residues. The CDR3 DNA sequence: TGCGCCAGCAGCTTGGATATGTCCTACGAGCAGTACTTC. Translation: CASSLDMSYEQYF.

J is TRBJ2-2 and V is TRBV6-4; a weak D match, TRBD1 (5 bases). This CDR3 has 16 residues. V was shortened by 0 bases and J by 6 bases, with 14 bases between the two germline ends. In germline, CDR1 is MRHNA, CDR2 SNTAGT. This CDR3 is CASSDSPGFVAGELFF. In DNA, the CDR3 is TGTGCCAGCAGTGACTCACCAGGGTTTGTGGCCGGGGAGCTGTTTTTT.

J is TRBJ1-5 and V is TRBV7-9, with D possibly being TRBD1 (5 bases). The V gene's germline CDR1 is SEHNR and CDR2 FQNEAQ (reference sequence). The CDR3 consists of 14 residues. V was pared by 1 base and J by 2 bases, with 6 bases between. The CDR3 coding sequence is TGTGCCAGCAGCTTAGTAGGGGGCAATCAGCCCCAGCATTTT. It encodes CASSLVGGNQPQHF.

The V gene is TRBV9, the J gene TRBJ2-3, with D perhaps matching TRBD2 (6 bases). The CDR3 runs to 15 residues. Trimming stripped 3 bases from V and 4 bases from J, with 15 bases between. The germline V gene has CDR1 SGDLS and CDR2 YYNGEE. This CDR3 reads CASSGRDFPPDTQYF. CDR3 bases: TGTGCCAGCAGCGGCCGGGACTTCCCCCCAGATACGCAGTATTTT.

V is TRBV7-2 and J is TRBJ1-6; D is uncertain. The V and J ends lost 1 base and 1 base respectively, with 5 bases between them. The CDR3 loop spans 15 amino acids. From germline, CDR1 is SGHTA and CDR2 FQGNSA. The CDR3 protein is CASSLDGSYNSPLHF. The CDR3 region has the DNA TGTGCCAGCAGCTTAGACGGTTCCTATAATTCACCCCTCCACTTT.

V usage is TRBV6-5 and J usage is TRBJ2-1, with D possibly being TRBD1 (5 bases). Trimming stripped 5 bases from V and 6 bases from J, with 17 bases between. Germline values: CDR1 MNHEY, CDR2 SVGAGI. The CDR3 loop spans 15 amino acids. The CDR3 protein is CASSPTVIESNEQFF. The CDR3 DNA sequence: TGTGCCAGCAGTCCGACAGTTATAGAGTCCAATGAGCAGTTCTTC.